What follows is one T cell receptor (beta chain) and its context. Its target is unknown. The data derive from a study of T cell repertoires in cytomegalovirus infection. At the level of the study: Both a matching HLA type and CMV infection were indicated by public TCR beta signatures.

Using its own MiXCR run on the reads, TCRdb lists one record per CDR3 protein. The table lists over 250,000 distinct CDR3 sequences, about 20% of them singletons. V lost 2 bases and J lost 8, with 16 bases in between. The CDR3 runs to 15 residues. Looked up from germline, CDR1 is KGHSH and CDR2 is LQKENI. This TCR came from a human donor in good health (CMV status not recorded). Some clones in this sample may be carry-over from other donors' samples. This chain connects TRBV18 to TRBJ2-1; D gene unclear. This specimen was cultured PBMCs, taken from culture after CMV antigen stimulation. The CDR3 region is CASSPEMAPGYEQFF. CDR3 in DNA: TGTGCCAGCTCACCAGAAATGGCTCCCGGGTATGAGCAGTTCTTC.